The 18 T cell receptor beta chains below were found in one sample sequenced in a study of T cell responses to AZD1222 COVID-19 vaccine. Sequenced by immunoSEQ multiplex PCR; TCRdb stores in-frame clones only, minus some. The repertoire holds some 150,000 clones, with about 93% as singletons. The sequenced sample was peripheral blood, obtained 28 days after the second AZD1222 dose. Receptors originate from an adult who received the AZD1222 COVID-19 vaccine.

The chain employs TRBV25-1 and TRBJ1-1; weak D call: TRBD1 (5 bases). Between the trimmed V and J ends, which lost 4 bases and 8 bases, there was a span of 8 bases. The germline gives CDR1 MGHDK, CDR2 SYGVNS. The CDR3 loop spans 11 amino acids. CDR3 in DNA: TGTGCCAGCAGTGGGGGCACCGAAGCTTTCTTT. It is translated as CASSGGTEAFF.

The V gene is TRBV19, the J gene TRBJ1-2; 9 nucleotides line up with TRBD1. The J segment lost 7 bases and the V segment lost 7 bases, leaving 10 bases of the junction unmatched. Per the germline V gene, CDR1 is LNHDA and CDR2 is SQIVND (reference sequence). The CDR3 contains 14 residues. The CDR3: CASTTDRGGSGYTF. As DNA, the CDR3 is TGTGCCAGTACCACGGACAGGGGAGGTAGTGGCTACACCTTC.

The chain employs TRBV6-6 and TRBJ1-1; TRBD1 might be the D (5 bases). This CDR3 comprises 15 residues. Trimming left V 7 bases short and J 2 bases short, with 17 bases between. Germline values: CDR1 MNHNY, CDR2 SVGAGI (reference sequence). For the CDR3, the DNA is TGTGCCAGCATTGGAACCCAGGGACTCAACACTGAAGCTTTCTTT. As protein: CASIGTQGLNTEAFF.

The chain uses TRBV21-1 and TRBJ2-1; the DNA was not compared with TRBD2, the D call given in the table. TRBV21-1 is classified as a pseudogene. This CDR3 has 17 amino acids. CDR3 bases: TGTGCCAGCAGCACCCCTGAGGCTAGCGGGGACTACAATGAGCAGTTCTTC. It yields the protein CASSTPEASGDYNEQFF.

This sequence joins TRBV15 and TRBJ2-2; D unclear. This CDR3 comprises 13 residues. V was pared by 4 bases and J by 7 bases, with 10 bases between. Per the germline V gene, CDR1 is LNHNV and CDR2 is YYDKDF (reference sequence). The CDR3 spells CATSNSKLGELFF. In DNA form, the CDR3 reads TGTGCCACCAGCAATTCGAAACTCGGGGAGCTGTTTTTT. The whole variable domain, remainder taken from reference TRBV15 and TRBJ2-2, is DAMVIQNPRYQVTQFGKPVTLSCSQTLNHNVMYWYQQKSSQAPKLLFHYYDKDFNNEADTPDNFQSRRPNTSFCFLDIRSPGLGDTAMYLCATSNSKLGELFFGEGSRLTVL.

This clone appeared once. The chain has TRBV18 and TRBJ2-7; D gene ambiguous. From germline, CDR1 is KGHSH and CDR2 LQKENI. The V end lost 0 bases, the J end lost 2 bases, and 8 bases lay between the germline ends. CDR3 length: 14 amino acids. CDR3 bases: TGTGCCAGCTCACCACCGAAGCCGCCCTACGAGCAGTACTTC. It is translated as CASSPPKPPYEQYF.

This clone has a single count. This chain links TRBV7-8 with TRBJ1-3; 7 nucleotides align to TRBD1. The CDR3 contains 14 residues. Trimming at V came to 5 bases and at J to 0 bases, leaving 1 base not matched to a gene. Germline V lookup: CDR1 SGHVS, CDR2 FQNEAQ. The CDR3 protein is CASSDRVSGNTIYF. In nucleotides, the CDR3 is TGTGCCAGCAGCGACAGGGTCTCTGGAAACACCATATATTTT.

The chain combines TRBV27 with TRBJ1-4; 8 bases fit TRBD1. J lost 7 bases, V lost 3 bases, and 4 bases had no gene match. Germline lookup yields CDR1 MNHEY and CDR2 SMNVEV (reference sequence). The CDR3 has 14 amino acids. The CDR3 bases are TGTGCCAGCAGTTTGGACAGGGCTAGTGAAAAACTGTTTTTT. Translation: CASSLDRASEKLFF.

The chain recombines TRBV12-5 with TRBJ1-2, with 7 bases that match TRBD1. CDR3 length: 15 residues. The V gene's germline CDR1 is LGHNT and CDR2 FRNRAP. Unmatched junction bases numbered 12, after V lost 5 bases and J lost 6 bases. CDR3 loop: CASGPPGQAGDGYTF. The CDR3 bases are TGTGCTAGTGGTCCGCCCGGACAGGCTGGTGATGGCTACACCTTC.

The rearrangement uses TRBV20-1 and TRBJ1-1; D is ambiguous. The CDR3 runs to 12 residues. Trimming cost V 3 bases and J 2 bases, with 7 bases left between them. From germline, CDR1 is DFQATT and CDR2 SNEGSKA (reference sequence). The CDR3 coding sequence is TGCAGTGCTAGTTGGGTAAACACTGAAGCTTTCTTT. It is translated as CSASWVNTEAFF.

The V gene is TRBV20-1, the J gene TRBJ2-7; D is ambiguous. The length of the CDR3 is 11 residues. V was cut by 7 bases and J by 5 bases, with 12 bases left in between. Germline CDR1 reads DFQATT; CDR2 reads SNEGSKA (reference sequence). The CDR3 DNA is TGCAGTGGGTTGCCTTTTGACGAGCAGTACTTC. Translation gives CSGLPFDEQYF.

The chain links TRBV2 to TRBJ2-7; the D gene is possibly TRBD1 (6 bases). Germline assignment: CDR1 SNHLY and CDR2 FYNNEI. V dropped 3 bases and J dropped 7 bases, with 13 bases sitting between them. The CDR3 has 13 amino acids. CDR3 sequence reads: CASSEWGLAEQYF. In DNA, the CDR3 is TGTGCCAGCAGTGAGTGGGGGCTGGCTGAGCAGTACTTC.

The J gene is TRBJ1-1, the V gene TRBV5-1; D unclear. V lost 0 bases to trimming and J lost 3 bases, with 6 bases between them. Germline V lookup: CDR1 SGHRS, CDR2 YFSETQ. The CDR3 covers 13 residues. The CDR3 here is CASSLGTYTEAFF. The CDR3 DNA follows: TGCGCCAGCAGCTTGGGCACCTACACTGAAGCTTTCTTT.

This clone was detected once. The CDR3 sequence is CSVEEWDRSFDYGYTF. In nucleotides, the CDR3 is TGCAGCGTTGAAGAGTGGGACAGAAGTTTCGACTATGGCTACACCTTC. The chain joins TRBV29-1 to TRBJ1-2; TRBD1 matches at 7 bases. The CDR3 totals 16 residues. With 0 bases clipped from V and 3 bases from J, the junction kept 10 bases outside the gene matches. Germline V lookup: CDR1 SQVTM, CDR2 ANQGSEA.

In DNA, the CDR3 is TGTGCCAGTAGGCGCCAGGGCATGAACACTGAAGCTTTCTTT. Its protein is CASRRQGMNTEAFF. This rearrangement joins TRBV19 to TRBJ1-1, with a tentative D call TRBD1 (5 bases). The germline V gene encodes CDR1 LNHDA and CDR2 SQIVND (reference sequence). V was shortened by 6 bases and J by 0 bases, with 11 bases between the two germline ends. This CDR3 spans 14 amino acids.

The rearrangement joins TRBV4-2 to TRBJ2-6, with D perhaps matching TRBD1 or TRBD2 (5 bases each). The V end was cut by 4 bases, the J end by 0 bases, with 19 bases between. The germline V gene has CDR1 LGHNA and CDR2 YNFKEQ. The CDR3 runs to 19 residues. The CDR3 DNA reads TGTGCCAGCAGCCCACCCGGACTCGGACAAAACTCTGGGGCCAACGTCCTGACTTTC. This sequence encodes CASSPPGLGQNSGANVLTF.

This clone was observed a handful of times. CDR3 nucleotides: TGTGCTAGTGGTTCGGACAGGGACTGGGGGAAGACCCAGTACTTC. Translation: CASGSDRDWGKTQYF. The rearrangement joins TRBV12-5 to TRBJ2-5, with 8 bases identical to TRBD1. Trimming at V came to 4 bases and at J to 6 bases, leaving 10 bases not matched to a gene. The CDR3 covers 15 residues. Germline CDR1 is LGHNT and CDR2 is FRNRAP.

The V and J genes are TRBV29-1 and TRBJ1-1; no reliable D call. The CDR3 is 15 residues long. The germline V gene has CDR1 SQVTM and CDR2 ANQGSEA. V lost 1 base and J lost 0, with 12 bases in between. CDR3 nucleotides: TGCAGCGTTGAAGGTGGGCCTGGGGTGAACACTGAAGCTTTCTTT. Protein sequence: CSVEGGPGVNTEAFF.